The clone carrying this T cell receptor beta chain has a count of ten or more. Antigen unknown. This entry is derived from a study of T-cell memory formation after mild COVID-19. Study in general: Clusters were largely donor specific. Study-wide results and limits: Detection of some responders pre-infection suggested pre-existing cross-reactive memory T cells participated. Contracting clones, day 15 to 85, had balanced CD4/CD8, and later expanders favored CD4+.

Trimming removed 3 bases from V and 0 bases from J, with 16 bases in between. Germline loops: CDR1 DFQATT, CDR2 SNEGSKA (reference sequence). There are 16 residues in the CDR3. TCRalpha and TCRbeta libraries used 5'RACE with constant-segment primers and UMIs. Each CDR3 protein gets one entry after TCRdb re-called the 5' RACE reads with MiXCR. The sample shows more than 120,000 distinct CDR3 sequences, approximately 6% of them seen only once. The TCR originated in an adult woman who had mild COVID-19 (a few samples of this study predate the infection). Cell type and time point are not known. What was sequenced was PBMCs or a T cell subset sorted from them (not recorded which). The chain uses TRBV20-1 and TRBJ2-3; TRBD2 might be the D (5 bases). CDR3 amino acids: CSASPGLFPSTDTQYF. CDR3 nucleotides: TGCAGTGCTAGCCCTGGACTCTTCCCTAGCACAGATACGCAGTATTTT.